The 8 T cell receptor beta chains below were found in one sample sequenced in a study of blood T cells in healthy people across ages. It was with a sample-barcoded 5' primer and a J-beta primer mix that a second PCR of about 6 to 12 cycles was run. TCRdb reprocessed the 5' RACE reads via MiXCR and lists one record per CDR3 protein. The sample has around 1.5 million distinct CDR3 sequences, 40% to 50% seen once; the top ten hold 7.9%. Sequenced input: blood. The receptors shown here come from a woman between 18 and 30 years old in good health.

This clonotype came up a few times. The chain recombines TRBV24-1 with TRBJ2-1; the D gene is possibly TRBD1 (6 bases). Germline V lookup: CDR1 KGHDR, CDR2 SFDVKD. The CDR3 totals 16 residues. V was shortened by 3 bases and J by 3 bases, with 14 bases between the two germline ends. CDR3 DNA: TGTGCCACCAGTGATAAGACAGGCCCCCTCTACAATGAGCAGTTCTTC. Amino acids: CATSDKTGPLYNEQFF.

This clonotype was observed a handful of times. The CDR3 spells CASSHLGTSGSGTYEQYF. The CDR3 DNA follows: TGCGCCAGCAGCCACCTGGGGACTAGCGGGAGTGGGACCTACGAGCAGTACTTC. This chain connects TRBV4-1 to TRBJ2-7, with TRBD2 identical over 14 bases. Germline V gives CDR1 MGHRA, CDR2 YSYEKL. V lost 3 bases, J lost 2 bases, and 9 bases stayed unmatched. The CDR3 is 18 amino acids.

This clonotype was observed a handful of times. The CDR3, as DNA: TGCGCCAGCAGCGGGGGACTAGTGAACACTGAAGCTTTCTTT. Amino acids: CASSGGLVNTEAFF. The V call is TRBV5-1, the J call TRBJ1-1; tentatively, D is TRBD1 (5 bases). The CDR3 loop spans 14 amino acids. Trimming stripped 4 bases from V and 0 bases from J, with 10 bases between. Germline V gene data show CDR1 as SGHRS and CDR2 as YFSETQ.

In this sample, this clonotype turned up a few times. This chain uses TRBV9 with TRBJ1-1; D unresolved. Germline CDR1 is SGDLS and CDR2 is YYNGEE. The CDR3 spans 14 residues. The germline V and J ends were trimmed by 2 bases and 0 bases, with 8 bases remaining between them. The CDR3 reads CASSVGPVNTEAFF. CDR3 DNA: TGTGCCAGCAGCGTCGGACCGGTGAACACTGAAGCTTTCTTT.

The genes are TRBV7-3 and TRBJ2-2, with 7 positions matching TRBD2. The CDR3 sequence is 13 residues long. The junction had 0 bases not matched to a gene; V was cut back by 0 bases and J by 8 bases. Germline values: CDR1 SGHTA, CDR2 FQGTGA. CDR3 sequence (DNA): TGTGCCAGCAGCTTAACAGCGGGGGGGGAGCTGTTTTTT. It encodes CASSLTAGGELFF.

The chain employs TRBV5-1 and TRBJ2-2, with TRBD1 identical over 10 bases. From germline, CDR1 is SGHRS and CDR2 YFSETQ. V dropped 0 bases and J dropped 4; count of bases not matched to a gene: 3. CDR3 length: 16 amino acids. CDR3 region: CASSLGGTGATGELFF. In DNA, the CDR3 is TGCGCCAGCAGCTTGGGTGGGACAGGGGCCACCGGGGAGCTGTTTTTT.

In its sample, this clonotype was seen a few times. The CDR3 bases are TGTGCCACCAGTGATCCGGGACTCGTTGAGCAGTTCTTC. It specifies CATSDPGLVEQFF. This chain links TRBV24-1 with TRBJ2-1, with D perhaps TRBD2 (6 bases). Germline V gene lookup returns CDR1 KGHDR and CDR2 SFDVKD. V was clipped by 3 bases and J by 9 bases, with 11 bases between them. CDR3 length equals 13 residues.

The rearrangement uses TRBV20-1 and TRBJ2-1; 9 bases agree with TRBD2. The CDR3 contains 15 residues. The V and J ends lost 1 base and 8 bases, in that order; junction bases with no gene match: 9. Germline CDR1 and CDR2: DFQATT and SNEGSKA (reference sequence). The CDR3 protein is CSARGVSGSIDEQFF. For the CDR3, the DNA is TGCAGTGCTAGAGGTGTTAGCGGGAGTATCGATGAGCAGTTCTTC.